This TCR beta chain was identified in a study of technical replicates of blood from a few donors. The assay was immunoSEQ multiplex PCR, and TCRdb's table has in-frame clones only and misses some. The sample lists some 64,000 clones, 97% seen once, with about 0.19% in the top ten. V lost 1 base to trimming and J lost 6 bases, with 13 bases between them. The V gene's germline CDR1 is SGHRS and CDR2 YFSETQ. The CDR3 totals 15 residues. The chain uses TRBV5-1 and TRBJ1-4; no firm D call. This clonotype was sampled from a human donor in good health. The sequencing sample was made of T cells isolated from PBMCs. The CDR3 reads CASSLYGGSDEKLFF. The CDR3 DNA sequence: TGCGCCAGCAGCTTGTATGGAGGATCTGATGAAAAACTGTTTTTT.